The source of this T cell receptor (beta chain) is a study of blood T cells in healthy people across ages (dated by TCRdb to between 2014 and 2016). As for the study more broadly: In model experiments, template switching captured roughly one uniquely barcoded TCR beta cDNA molecule for every two T cells. To avoid experimental bias, donors of different ages were spread randomly across the sequencing lanes. Donors were grouped into four age groups: young (average roughly 16 years), middle-aged (over 35), aged (about 60) and long-lived (82). Two additional independent replicas of 1 million unique cDNA reads from the same blood draw were analyzed for two donors (one aged 18 to 30 and one aged 80 or older). Age-related changes in TCR beta repertoire diversity were measured in the study by deep sequencing normalized with unique cDNA molecular identifiers.

As for this clonotype: Its antigen is currently not known. No qualities accompany the bases; no much larger clone lies one base away.

Donors were a few dozen systemically healthy Caucasian individuals from Russia aged roughly 6 to 90 years. Around 10 milliliters of peripheral blood were collected from each donor into EDTA-treated Vacutainer tubes. Ficoll-Paque density-gradient centrifugation was used to isolate PBMCs, with at least 7 million obtained per sample. Trizol reagent was used to extract total RNA from PBMCs, with at least 5 micrograms per sample. The percentages of naive CD45RAhigh/CD27high T cells were determined by flow cytometry on a PBMC aliquot from every donor. Study-wide findings and limitations: Because donor CMV infection status was unknown, age-related changes in expanded clonotypes were potentially confounded. Total diversity estimates from one million sequenced T cells were considered lower bounds and underestimates. Compared with the aged group, more naive CD4+ T cells, fewer expanded clones and increased TCR diversity were shown by the long-lived group, suggesting age selection. Because profiling used bulk unsorted PBMCs, naive and antigen-experienced compartments could not be compared conclusively. As age increased, observed TCR beta diversity per million T cells dropped in a roughly linear way, and a significant reduction was already evident by age 40. The percentage of naive T cells measured by flow cytometry correlated strongly with observed TCR beta diversity.

The protocol used for the library was 5' RACE. Sequencing was carried out with an Illumina HiSeq 2500. The second PCR ran for roughly 6 to 11 cycles and used a J-beta primer mix along with a sample-barcoded 5' primer. Each TCR beta cDNA molecule received a unique molecular identifier from a template-switch 5' adaptor carrying 12 random nucleotides. Each sample yielded at least 2.5 million CDR3-containing paired-end reads. First-strand cDNA was synthesized from all RNA with the Mint cDNA synthesis kit, primed by a TRBC-specific oligonucleotide. Following uracil-DNA glycosylase treatment, all cDNA underwent a first 18-cycle PCR with the universal primers M1SS and BC2_uni_R. The original methods were these. For normalization, 1 million high-quality reads, each with a distinct molecular identifier, were randomly selected from each sample. Reads with shared molecular identifiers were discarded instead of being binned into consensus sequences. MiTCR, run with a Q25 quality threshold and the strictest error-elimination algorithm, handled CDR3 identification, clonotype clustering and error correction. Lower-bound total TCR beta diversity was estimated with a nonparametric unseen species model using Euler transformation. TCRdb reworked the public reads: Q25 trimming with fastp, MiXCR clone assembly, productive beta chains retained. Each record represents a unique CDR3 protein, reported with the most common genes and DNA among its rows. TCRdb, not the authors, supplied the V and J calls. For this sample there are roughly 2 million distinct CDR3 sequences; approximately 50% appear just once. The ten most abundant clones make up 2.1% of the sample.

Sequenced sample: blood. This sequence was found in a woman between 40 and 55 years old in good health.

The nucleotide sequence is given as TGTGCCAGCAGCTTAGCCCTAGCGGGGGGACACGAGCAGTACTTC. Its protein is CASSLALAGGHEQYF. The chain was built from TRBV7-2 and TRBJ2-7; TRBD2 fits 11 bases in the junction. The CDR3 starts with the cysteine, ends with the phenylalanine, and has 15 residues. Of all the DNA, just the CDR3 is kept, 45 bases in frame from base 1. From a lookup of the germline V gene, CDR1 and CDR2 are SGHTA and FQGNSA. V loses 0 bases at its end and J loses 5 bases; junction bases beyond the gene matches: 3. The full variable domain, completed from the reference TRBV7-2 and TRBJ2-7 proteins outside the CDR3, reads GAGVSQSPSNKVTEKGKDVELRCDPISGHTALYWYRQSLGQGLEFLIYFQGNSAPDKSGLPSDRFSAERTGGSVSTLTIQRTQQEDSAVYLCASSLALAGGHEQYFGPGTRLTVT.